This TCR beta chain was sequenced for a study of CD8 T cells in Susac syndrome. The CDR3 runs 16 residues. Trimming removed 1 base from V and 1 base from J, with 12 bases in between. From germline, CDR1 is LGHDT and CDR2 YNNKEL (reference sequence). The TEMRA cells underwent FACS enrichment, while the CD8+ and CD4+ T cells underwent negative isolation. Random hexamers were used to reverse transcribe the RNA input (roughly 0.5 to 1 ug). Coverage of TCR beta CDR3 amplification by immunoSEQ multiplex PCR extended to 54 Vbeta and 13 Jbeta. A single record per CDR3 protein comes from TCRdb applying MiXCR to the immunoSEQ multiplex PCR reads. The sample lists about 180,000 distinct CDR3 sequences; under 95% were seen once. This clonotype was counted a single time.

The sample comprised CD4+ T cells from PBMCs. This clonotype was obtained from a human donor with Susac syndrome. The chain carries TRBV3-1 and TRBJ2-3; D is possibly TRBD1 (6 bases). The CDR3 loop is CASSQGQGSGTDTQYF. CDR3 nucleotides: TGTGCCAGCAGCCAAGGCCAGGGGTCTGGCACAGATACGCAGTATTTT.